What follows describes a single T cell receptor beta chain. Its specificity is not known. This sample stems from a study of blood T cells in healthy people across ages. Study-wide points: Strong correlation existed between TCR beta diversity and naive T cell percentage. The CMV status of each donor remained undetermined, and this could have confounded shifts in expanded clonotypes.

A sample-barcoded 5' primer and a J-beta primer mix were used in a second PCR of about 7 to 11 cycles. Using its own MiXCR run on the 5' RACE reads, TCRdb lists one record per CDR3 protein. The sample has 1.5 million to 2 million distinct CDR3 sequences, about 31% seen once. The CDR3 has 16 residues. The germline gives CDR1 MNHEY, CDR2 SMNVEV (reference sequence). V was pared by 6 bases and J by 3 bases, with 12 bases of the junction left unmatched. Each donor had around 10 milliliters of peripheral blood drawn. The clonotype was recovered from a young woman in good health. V gene TRBV27 combines with J gene TRBJ2-5; 8 bases map to TRBD2. Sequencing was carried out using blood. The CDR3 loop is CASSSRTSREKETQYF. CDR3 bases: TGTGCCAGCAGCTCGAGGACTAGCCGGGAAAAAGAGACCCAGTACTTC.